The 6 T cell receptor beta chains given below trace back to one sample, sequenced in a study of response to subunit inactivated influenza vaccine. A single record per CDR3 protein comes from TCRdb applying MiXCR to the RT-PCR reads. The profile covers approximately 200,000 distinct CDR3 sequences, with roughly an eighth appearing a single time and approximately 25% taken by the ten largest. This material consisted of CD8+ T cells sorted from PBMCs, taken 4 to 6 days after vaccination. All receptors come from a man aged 50 or older who received an inactivated influenza vaccine.

The chain uses TRBV4-2 and TRBJ2-4, with D unclear. CDR3 length: 12 residues. Between the trimmed V and J ends, which lost 1 base and 8 bases, there was a span of 6 bases. Germline values: CDR1 LGHNA, CDR2 YNFKEQ. The CDR3 region is CASSQARHIQYF. The CDR3 bases are TGTGCCAGCAGCCAAGCCAGACACATTCAGTACTTC.

This chain connects TRBV7-2 to TRBJ2-7, with a possible D match to TRBD2 (6 bases). The length of the CDR3 is 16 residues. The V gene's germline CDR1 is SGHTA and CDR2 FQGNSA. V lost 1 base and J lost 9, with 22 bases in between. CDR3 nucleotides: TGTGCCAGCAGCTTAGAGGAGGGGAACGCAGACCAGGGGCAGTACTTC. It yields the protein CASSLEEGNADQGQYF. The whole variable domain, filled in from reference TRBV7-2 and TRBJ2-7, reads GAGVSQSPSNKVTEKGKDVELRCDPISGHTALYWYRQSLGQGLEFLIYFQGNSAPDKSGLPSDRFSAERTGGSVSTLTIQRTQQEDSAVYLCASSLEEGNADQGQYFGPGTRLTVT.

The V gene is TRBV9, the J gene TRBJ2-5; 9 nucleotides align to TRBD2. The CDR3 extends over 16 amino acids. Germline-derived CDR1 and CDR2 are SGDLS and YYNGEE. V shed 0 bases and J 5 bases; nucleotides not matched to a gene: 8. CDR3 sequence reads: CASSVAGSGRGETQYF. In DNA, the CDR3 is TGTGCCAGCAGCGTAGCGGGTAGCGGGAGAGGCGAGACCCAGTACTTC.

The chain couples TRBV9 to TRBJ2-1; the match to TRBD2 covers 10 bases. The junction had 6 bases not matched to a gene; V was cut back by 0 bases and J by 9 bases. Germline CDR1 SGDLS, CDR2 YYNGEE. The CDR3 runs 15 residues. CDR3 in DNA: TGTGCCAGCAGCGTAGGGCTAGCGGGAGAAGGTGAGCAGTTCTTC. Translation gives CASSVGLAGEGEQFF.

This clonotype was counted a single time. The rearrangement uses TRBV5-1 and TRBJ2-1; D tentatively reads TRBD1 or TRBD2 (5 bases each). This CDR3 region has 16 residues. V lost 4 bases, J lost 0 bases, and 14 bases lay in between. Germline-derived CDR1 and CDR2 are SGHRS and YFSETQ. CDR3 in amino acids: CASSPLGENSYNEQFF. The CDR3 nucleotides are TGCGCCAGCAGCCCCCTGGGGGAAAACTCCTACAATGAGCAGTTCTTC.

This chain links TRBV25-1 with TRBJ2-1; TRBD2 aligns across 8 bases. Losses at the gene ends were 5 bases for V and 5 bases for J; bases not matched to a gene: 8. CDR3 length: 15 residues. Germline assignment: CDR1 MGHDK and CDR2 SYGVNS. The CDR3 is CASSQSAGGNNEQFF. In DNA, the CDR3 is TGTGCCAGCAGTCAAAGCGCGGGAGGTAACAATGAGCAGTTCTTC.